The 11 T cell receptor beta chains below come from one sample, sequenced in a study of T cells after posttransplantation cyclophosphamide. The repertoire was sequenced with immunoSEQ multiplex PCR; TCRdb's copy has only in-frame clones and lacks some. This sample comprises 10,000 to 15,000 clones, none seen once only. The sequenced sample was PBMCs. Source of these receptors: a woman aged 40 to 50 in good health, CMV-negative, and a related stem cell transplant donor.

This clone was seen repeatedly, ten times or more. This chain joins TRBV7-2 and TRBJ2-1, with D perhaps TRBD2 (5 bases). Germline V gives CDR1 SGHTA, CDR2 FQGNSA. The germline V and J ends were trimmed by 0 bases and 6 bases, with 9 bases remaining between them. This CDR3 spans 14 amino acids. This chain's CDR3 is CASSLASDVNEQFF. DNA of the CDR3: TGTGCCAGCAGCTTAGCTAGCGACGTCAATGAGCAGTTCTTC.

This clone was seen at least ten times. CDR3 protein: CASSYGTSYEQYF. Written as DNA, the CDR3 is TGTGCCAGCAGCTACGGGACTTCCTACGAGCAGTACTTC. The chain recombines TRBV11-3 with TRBJ2-7; TRBD2 might be the D (6 bases). CDR3 length equals 13 residues. Germline CDR1 is SGHNT and CDR2 is YENEEA. Trimming left V 4 bases short and J 1 base short, with 8 bases between.

This clone was seen many times. The CDR3 protein is CASSLVARTSGYNEQFF. The DNA for the CDR3 is TGTGCCAGCAGCCTGGTAGCCAGGACTAGCGGCTATAATGAGCAGTTCTTC. The chain employs TRBV7-2 and TRBJ2-1; 10 nucleotides line up with TRBD2. The CDR3 consists of 17 residues. Germline assignment: CDR1 SGHTA and CDR2 FQGNSA. Trimming cost V 5 bases and J 7 bases; bases outside gene matches: 14.

This clone has ten or more counts. The CDR3 DNA reads as TGTGCCAGCAGTGCCAGCAGGGAGCTCCGGGAGACCCAGTACTTC. Amino acid sequence: CASSASRELRETQYF. The chain joins TRBV28 to TRBJ2-5, with D possibly called TRBD1 or TRBD2 (5 bases each). Trimming removed 5 bases from V and 5 bases from J, with 18 bases in between. The germline V gene encodes CDR1 MDHEN and CDR2 SYDVKM. The CDR3 sequence is 15 residues long.

This clone was counted ten times or more. The gene calls are TRBV12-3 or TRBV12-4 and TRBJ1-1; weak D call: TRBD1 (5 bases). The CDR3 totals 15 residues. V dropped 5 bases and J dropped 5 bases, with 18 bases sitting between them. The CDR3 protein is CASSPSRGKGTEAFF. Here the CDR3 DNA reads TGTGCCAGCAGTCCCAGCCGGGGGAAGGGAACTGAAGCTTTCTTT.

The V call is TRBV18, the J call TRBJ2-7; 9 positions match TRBD2. Looked up from germline, CDR1 is KGHSH and CDR2 is LQKENI. CDR3 length: 14 residues. V trimming: 3 bases; J trimming: 4 bases; junction bases outside the gene matches: 4. The CDR3: CASSPSGRRYEQYF. The CDR3 DNA reads TGTGCCAGCTCACCTAGCGGGAGACGGTACGAGCAGTACTTC.

This clone appeared many times. CDR3 DNA: TGTGCCAGCAGCGTAGGGGTTAGCGGGAGCACAGATACGCAGTATTTT. Protein product: CASSVGVSGSTDTQYF. The chain joins TRBV9 to TRBJ2-3, with 7 bases lining up with TRBD2. V shed 0 bases and J 0 bases; nucleotides not matched to a gene: 4. The CDR3 has 16 amino acids. Germline loops: CDR1 SGDLS, CDR2 YYNGEE. Filled out from reference TRBV9 and TRBJ2-3, the complete variable domain reads DSGVTQTPKHLITATGQRVTLRCSPRSGDLSVYWYQQSLDQGLQFLIQYYNGEERAKGNILERFSAQQFPDLHSELNLSSLELGDSALYFCASSVGVSGSTDTQYFGPGTRLTVL.

This clone was picked up many times. The rearrangement joins TRBV19 to TRBJ2-3, with D unclear. Germline CDR1 is LNHDA and CDR2 is SQIVND (reference sequence). The length of the CDR3 is 16 residues. The germline V and J ends were trimmed by 7 bases and 4 bases, with 21 bases remaining between them. In nucleotides, the CDR3 is TGTGCCAGTAAGGGTATTGGGTCCCGGCCCCCAGATACGCAGTATTTT. It is translated as CASKGIGSRPPDTQYF. The variable domain in full, with the rest retrieved from reference TRBV19 and TRBJ2-3, is DGGITQSPKYLFRKEGQNVTLSCEQNLNHDAMYWYRQDPGQGLRLIYYSQIVNDFQKGDIAEGYSVSREKKESFPLTVTSAQKNPTAFYLCASKGIGSRPPDTQYFGPGTRLTVL.

In this sample, this clone turned up many times. CDR3 amino acids: CASSPGDWTYEQYF. Here the CDR3 DNA reads TGTGCCAGCAGCCCCGGGGACTGGACCTACGAGCAGTACTTC. The gene calls are TRBV28 and TRBJ2-7, with D maybe TRBD2 (6 bases). V was cut by 6 bases and J by 2 bases, with 14 bases left in between. The CDR3 extends over 14 amino acids. Germline V lookup: CDR1 MDHEN, CDR2 SYDVKM.

This clone appeared a few times. The rearrangement uses TRBV7-2 and TRBJ1-2, with TRBD1 as a possible D gene (6 bases). The CDR3 covers 14 residues. Germline V gives CDR1 SGHTA, CDR2 FQGNSA. Trimming shortened V by 1 base and J by 5 bases, and 11 bases separated the two germline ends. CDR3 sequence: CASSLGGGTYGYTF. The CDR3 DNA reads TGTGCCAGCAGCTTAGGGGGAGGGACATATGGCTACACCTTC.

This clone was counted many times. The chain joins TRBV12-3 or TRBV12-4 to TRBJ2-2; TRBD2 matches at 14 bases. This CDR3 comprises 18 residues. Losses at the gene ends were 6 bases for V and 1 base for J; bases not matched to a gene: 7. The CDR3 nucleotides are TGTGCCAGCAGCTCACCGGGACTAGCGGGAGAGAACACCGGGGAGCTGTTTTTT. Its translation: CASSSPGLAGENTGELFF.